These 18 T cell receptor beta chains came from one sample sequenced in a study of T cell repertoires in cytomegalovirus infection. TCRdb independently ran MiXCR on the reads; one entry per CDR3 protein. This sample has some 200,000 distinct CDR3 sequences, with less than 9.5% found just once. What was sequenced was PBMCs. Every receptor here comes from a human donor in good health (CMV status not recorded). Some clones in this sample may be carry-over from other donors' samples.

The CDR3 nucleotides read TGCGCCAGCAGCTTGGCCTGGGGGCGGAGTGGGACTGAAGCTTTCTTT. Protein: CASSLAWGRSGTEAFF. The chain joins TRBV5-1 to TRBJ1-1; TRBD1 might be the D (6 bases). V gave up 0 bases and J gave up 5 bases, with 17 bases separating them. Germline CDR1 is SGHRS and CDR2 is YFSETQ. The CDR3 has 16 amino acids.

This clonotype was recorded at least ten times. V and J are TRBV12-3 or TRBV12-4 and TRBJ2-7; D may be TRBD1 or TRBD2 (5 bases each). This CDR3 has 13 amino acids. V lost 2 bases and J 6 bases, leaving 11 bases between the germline ends. The CDR3 here is CASSLRGAGEQYF. CDR3 in DNA: TGTGCCAGCAGTTTACGAGGGGCTGGCGAGCAGTACTTC.

The sample holds a few counts of this clonotype. The chain couples TRBV25-1 to TRBJ1-2; a possible D gene is TRBD1 (6 bases). Germline values: CDR1 MGHDK, CDR2 SYGVNS. V lost 3 bases and J lost 8, with 13 bases in between. The CDR3 spans 13 residues. The CDR3 DNA reads TGTGCCAGCAGTGATCTCCGGGACAACGGCTACACCTTC. It specifies CASSDLRDNGYTF.

This clonotype was seen a few times. The chain carries TRBV28 and TRBJ2-3; D is uncertain. The germline V gene encodes CDR1 MDHEN and CDR2 SYDVKM. The CDR3 is 12 amino acids. Trimming took 3 bases from V and 9 from J, leaving 10 bases between them. Written as DNA, the CDR3 is TGTGCCAGCAGTTTTTCGGCGAACACGCAGTATTTT. It is translated as CASSFSANTQYF. Full variable domain (missing parts from reference TRBV28 and TRBJ2-3): DVKVTQSSRYLVKRTGEKVFLECVQDMDHENMFWYRQDPGLGLRLIYFSYDVKMKEKGDIPEGYSVSREKKERFSLILESASTNQTSMYLCASSFSANTQYFGPGTRLTVL.

This clonotype showed up just a few times. The chain employs TRBV2 and TRBJ2-7, with D possibly matching TRBD2 (5 bases). The V and J ends lost 7 bases and 3 bases respectively, with 13 bases between them. Germline V gene data show CDR1 as SNHLY and CDR2 as FYNNEI. The CDR3 is made up of 13 amino acids. The CDR3: CASKEDLRYEQYV. The CDR3 DNA reads as TGTGCCAGCAAGGAGGACCTCCGCTACGAGCAGTACGTC.

This clonotype was recorded at least ten times. This sequence joins TRBV7-2 and TRBJ2-1; a possible D gene is TRBD2 (6 bases). V shed 2 bases and J shed 5 bases, with 25 bases lying between them. This CDR3 has 19 residues. From germline, CDR1 is SGHTA and CDR2 FQGNSA. CDR3 in DNA: TGTGCCAGCAGCTTAAGAAGTTCTAGCGCACATAATTTTAACAATGAGCAGTTCTTC. This codes for CASSLRSSSAHNFNNEQFF.

This clonotype has a handful of counts. The chain recombines TRBV20-1 with TRBJ2-5; 11 bases match TRBD2. V lost 4 bases, J lost 5 bases, and 18 bases stayed unmatched. The CDR3 contains 18 residues. Germline V lookup: CDR1 DFQATT, CDR2 SNEGSKA (reference sequence). The CDR3 here is CSAIDLKIAGGGIETQYF. CDR3 DNA: TGCAGTGCTATTGACTTAAAAATAGCGGGAGGGGGTATTGAGACCCAGTACTTC.

The chain joins TRBV3-1 to TRBJ1-1, with 7 bases fitting TRBD1. In germline, CDR1 is LGHDT, CDR2 YNNKEL (reference sequence). V lost 1 base to trimming and J lost 6 bases; unmatched junction nucleotides: 8. This CDR3 contains 15 residues. The CDR3 spells CASSQARGGTAEAFF. The CDR3, as DNA: TGTGCCAGCAGCCAAGCCCGGGGAGGGACAGCTGAAGCTTTCTTT.

Written as DNA, the CDR3 is TGTGCCAGCAGTTTAGGAGTAGCGGGAGTAAGGGAGCAGTTCTTC. Translation: CASSLGVAGVREQFF. V gene TRBV28 combines with J gene TRBJ2-1, with TRBD2 identical over 9 bases. CDR1 is MDHEN, CDR2 SYDVKM, per germline. The CDR3 totals 15 residues. V was pared by 2 bases and J by 10 bases, with 9 bases of the junction left unmatched.

V usage is TRBV10-3 and J usage is TRBJ2-2; perhaps TRBD1 as D (6 bases). V was cut by 1 base and J by 4 bases, with 16 bases left in between. Germline V lookup: CDR1 ENHRY, CDR2 SYGVKD. This CDR3 has 17 amino acids. The DNA of the CDR3 is TGTGCCATCAGTGAGTTTACGCGGACAGTGGGCACCGGGGAGCTGTTTTTT. It specifies CAISEFTRTVGTGELFF.

This chain links TRBV6-2 or TRBV6-3 with TRBJ2-1; 7 nucleotides align to TRBD2. The V segment lost 4 bases and the J segment 4 bases; nucleotides outside the gene matches: 4. CDR1 is MNHEY, CDR2 SVGEGT, per germline. The CDR3 extends over 14 amino acids. DNA of the CDR3: TGTGCCAGCAGTTGGGGGGGAAATTACAATGAGCAGTTCTTC. Its translation is CASSWGGNYNEQFF.

The sample holds a few counts of this clonotype. The rearrangement joins TRBV27 to TRBJ1-2; 11 nucleotides line up with TRBD1. The germline V gene encodes CDR1 MNHEY and CDR2 SMNVEV (reference sequence). CDR3 length equals 14 residues. Losses at the gene ends were 5 bases for V and 6 bases for J; bases not matched to a gene: 5. The CDR3 sequence: CASSAGQGANGYTF. CDR3 sequence (DNA): TGTGCCAGCAGTGCCGGACAGGGGGCGAATGGCTACACCTTC.

The chain links TRBV28 to TRBJ2-7; perhaps TRBD2 as D (5 bases). Looked up from germline, CDR1 is MDHEN and CDR2 is SYDVKM. V lost 5 bases, J lost 2 bases, and 13 bases lay in between. The CDR3 is 14 residues long. CDR3 region: CASSLTSRAYEQYF. In nucleotides, the CDR3 is TGTGCCAGCAGTCTAACTAGTAGAGCCTACGAGCAGTACTTC.

This clonotype was found many times. V usage is TRBV28 and J usage is TRBJ1-4, with a possible D match to TRBD1 (6 bases). Per germline, CDR1 MDHEN and CDR2 SYDVKM. CDR3 length: 15 residues. The V end was cut by 6 bases, the J end by 3 bases, with 14 bases between. The CDR3 loop is CASSRRGSANEKLFF. CDR3 DNA sequence: TGTGCCAGCAGCAGAAGGGGGTCGGCTAATGAAAAACTGTTTTTT.

As DNA, the CDR3 is TGCAGCGCTTCACAGGAAACTAACTATGGCTACACCTTC. This sequence encodes CSASQETNYGYTF. The chain combines TRBV29-1 with TRBJ1-2, with a tentative D call TRBD1 (5 bases). This CDR3 has 13 amino acids. V was cut by 7 bases and J by 0 bases, with 12 bases left in between. Germline V gives CDR1 SQVTM, CDR2 ANQGSEA. The variable domain in full, with the rest retrieved from reference TRBV29-1 and TRBJ1-2, is SAVISQKPSRDICQRGTSLTIQCQVDSQVTMMFWYRQQPGQSLTLIATANQGSEATYESGFVIDKFPISRPNLTFSTLTVSNMSPEDSSIYLCSASQETNYGYTFGSGTRLTVV.

The CDR3, as DNA: TGTGCCAGAACGGGGCCTCAAACTACCGGGGAGCTGTTTTTT. The encoded protein is CARTGPQTTGELFF. The chain recombines TRBV30 with TRBJ2-2, with D tentatively TRBD1 or TRBD2 (5 bases each). The CDR3 consists of 14 residues. V was pared by 8 bases and J by 5 bases, with 18 bases between. CDR1 is GTSNPN and CDR2 is SVGIG in the germline V gene (reference sequence).

This clonotype was recorded many times. The chain recombines TRBV7-2 with TRBJ2-5, with D perhaps TRBD1 or TRBD2 (5 bases each). CDR3 length: 16 amino acids. The V end lost 5 bases, the J end lost 5 bases, and 21 bases lay between the germline ends. The V gene's germline CDR1 is SGHTA and CDR2 FQGNSA. In nucleotides, the CDR3 is TGTGCCAGCAGCACCGGGGACGTAGGAGTGAGGGAGACCCAGTACTTC. It is translated as CASSTGDVGVRETQYF.

This chain connects TRBV7-8 to TRBJ2-7, with 8 nucleotides matching TRBD1. The CDR3 contains 13 residues. Looked up from germline, CDR1 is SGHVS and CDR2 is FQNEAQ. The V gene end was trimmed by 5 bases and the J gene end by 4 bases; junction bases not matched to a gene: 4. CDR3 coding DNA: TGTGCCAGCAGCCTACAGGGGGTGTACGAGCAGTACTTC. It specifies CASSLQGVYEQYF.